These 24 T cell receptor beta chains share one sample of origin, sequenced in a study of identifying expanded T cells in peripheral blood. The assay was immunoSEQ multiplex PCR, and TCRdb's table has in-frame clones only and misses some. The profile shows about 85,000 clones, around 89% of them singletons. The specimen was blood. The receptors come from a person between 18 and 69 years old in good health.

This chain uses TRBV5-6 with TRBJ2-7; 10 bases are shared with TRBD1. This CDR3 region has 16 residues. The V gene end was trimmed by 4 bases and the J gene end by 2 bases; junction bases not matched to a gene: 9. Germline V gene lookup returns CDR1 SGHDT and CDR2 YYEEEE. DNA for the CDR3: TGTGCCAGCAGCGCGATGACAGGGGGCTTTACCTACGAGCAGTACTTC. It specifies CASSAMTGGFTYEQYF.

The chain couples TRBV7-6 to TRBJ1-4; 9 nucleotides align to TRBD1. Per germline, CDR1 SGHVS and CDR2 FNYEAQ. The junction had 7 bases not matched to a gene; V was cut back by 5 bases and J by 0 bases. This CDR3 is built from 17 residues. The CDR3: CASSRDRDRATNEKLFF. DNA of the CDR3: TGTGCCAGCAGCCGGGACAGGGACAGAGCAACTAATGAAAAACTGTTTTTT.

Turning to this clone: At the DNA level, this CDR3 is encoded by other sequences in the same sample as well. The V gene is TRBV5-1, the J gene TRBJ2-3; possibly TRBD1 for D (5 bases). The V and J ends lost 0 bases and 2 bases respectively, with 7 bases between them. This CDR3 region has 14 residues. Germline assignment: CDR1 SGHRS and CDR2 YFSETQ. Written as DNA, the CDR3 is TGCGCCAGCAGCTTGGGACAGTCCACAGATACGCAGTATTTT. Its translation is CASSLGQSTDTQYF.

The V gene is TRBV4-2, the J gene TRBJ2-3; 8 bases align to TRBD2. Germline V gene lookup returns CDR1 LGHNA and CDR2 YNFKEQ. CDR3 length: 16 residues. Germline trimming cut 4 bases from V and 3 bases from J; bases unmatched to any gene: 9. CDR3 sequence (DNA): TGTGCCAGCAGCCGCCGCTTGCGGGGGGAAACAGATACGCAGTATTTT. This gives the protein CASSRRLRGETDTQYF.

The rearrangement uses TRBV5-4 and TRBJ2-5; D unresolved. Germline-derived CDR1 and CDR2 are SGHNT and YYREEE (reference sequence). The CDR3 is made up of 14 amino acids. Trimming removed 5 bases from V and 3 bases from J, with 14 bases in between. This chain's CDR3 is CASRRSSTEETQYF. The CDR3 DNA is TGTGCCAGCAGACGGTCCTCCACGGAAGAGACCCAGTACTTC.

The chain uses TRBV29-1 and TRBJ2-1, with D perhaps matching TRBD2 (5 bases). CDR3 length: 14 amino acids. From germline, CDR1 is SQVTM and CDR2 ANQGSEA. Trimming took 3 bases from V and 1 from J, leaving 10 bases between them. The CDR3 loop is CSVEAGSSYNEQFF. The DNA for the CDR3 is TGCAGCGTTGAGGCGGGTTCTTCCTACAATGAGCAGTTCTTC.

This clone was seen only a few times. The V call is TRBV28, the J call TRBJ1-5; TRBD1 aligns across 9 bases. This CDR3 comprises 15 residues. Looked up from germline, CDR1 is MDHEN and CDR2 is SYDVKM. Germline trimming cut 8 bases from V and 6 bases from J; bases unmatched to any gene: 11. The CDR3 region is CASRYRGQRGQPQHF. CDR3 DNA sequence: TGTGCCAGCCGCTACAGGGGGCAACGAGGTCAGCCCCAGCATTTT.

The genes are TRBV18 and TRBJ1-2; D is unclear. Trimming stripped 3 bases from V and 5 bases from J, with 10 bases between. The CDR3 loop spans 13 amino acids. CDR1 and CDR2 (germline): KGHSH, LQKENI. The CDR3 DNA sequence: TGTGCCAGCTCACCCTCAGGAGATTATGGCTACACCTTC. Amino acids: CASSPSGDYGYTF.

The rearrangement joins TRBV6-5 to TRBJ1-2; no definite D call. Per germline, CDR1 MNHEY and CDR2 SVGAGI. Deletions cut 2 bases from V and 5 bases from J, with 15 bases between. The CDR3 is 15 amino acids. The CDR3 DNA reads as TGTGCCAGCAGTTACCGAGCCGGAATACCTTATGGCTACACCTTC. Translation: CASSYRAGIPYGYTF.

The rearrangement uses TRBV7-2 and TRBJ1-2; D may be TRBD1 (5 bases). Per the germline V gene, CDR1 is SGHTA and CDR2 is FQGNSA. V was pared by 1 base and J by 4 bases, with 10 bases between. CDR3 length: 14 residues. CDR3 loop: CASSLGDYLYGYTF. DNA of the CDR3: TGTGCCAGCAGCTTAGGGGACTACCTCTATGGCTACACCTTC.

V gene TRBV2 combines with J gene TRBJ1-1; D gene unclear. This CDR3 spans 14 amino acids. V lost 4 bases, J lost 3 bases, and 12 bases lay in between. The V gene's germline CDR1 is SNHLY and CDR2 FYNNEI. The CDR3 here is CASSAMTPDTEAFF. The DNA of the CDR3 is TGTGCCAGCAGTGCTATGACCCCTGACACTGAAGCTTTCTTT.

The chain recombines TRBV5-1 with TRBJ2-1; tentatively, D is TRBD2 (5 bases). The CDR3 loop spans 11 amino acids. Trimming took off 5 bases at V and 9 bases at J, with 9 bases between the two ends. In germline, CDR1 is SGHRS, CDR2 YFSETQ. In DNA form, the CDR3 reads TGCGCCAGCAGTACTAGTGGTGAGCAGTTCTTC. Protein: CASSTSGEQFF.

CDR3 nucleotides: TGTGCCAGCAGTGTACCGGTGGGAAAAGGATATGGCTACACCTTC. Its protein is CASSVPVGKGYGYTF. The chain carries TRBV6-1 and TRBJ1-2; D gene uncertain. The V gene's germline CDR1 is MNHNS and CDR2 SASEGT. CDR3 length equals 15 residues. The V gene lost 4 bases and the J gene lost 5 bases, with 17 bases spanning the gap.

The chain is built from TRBV7-2 and TRBJ2-7; TRBD1 aligns across 12 bases. Germline loops: CDR1 SGHTA, CDR2 FQGNSA. This CDR3 region has 16 residues. The V segment lost 5 bases and the J segment 4 bases; nucleotides outside the gene matches: 9. As DNA, the CDR3 is TGTGCCAGCAGCAGGAAAGGGACAGGGGGCTCGTACGAGCAGTACTTC. It specifies CASSRKGTGGSYEQYF.

The chain carries TRBV2 and TRBJ2-6; D is possibly TRBD1 (6 bases). Trimming cost V 6 bases and J 2 bases, with 14 bases left between them. CDR3 length: 16 amino acids. CDR1 and CDR2 from the germline V gene are SNHLY and FYNNEI. CDR3 residues: CASRGRGKTGANVLTF. CDR3 DNA sequence: TGTGCCAGCAGAGGCAGGGGCAAGACTGGGGCCAACGTCCTGACTTTC.

The rearrangement uses TRBV5-1 and TRBJ1-6; 8 positions agree with TRBD1. Germline CDR1 is SGHRS and CDR2 is YFSETQ. V lost 9 bases and J lost 11; bases outside the gene matches: 10. The CDR3 runs 13 residues. The CDR3 is CATRTDREPPLHF. CDR3 coding DNA: TGCGCCACGAGGACGGACAGGGAGCCACCCCTCCACTTT.

The gene calls are TRBV7-7 and TRBJ1-3; D is unresolved. The CDR3 contains 16 residues. The V gene's germline CDR1 is SSHAT and CDR2 FNYEAQ (reference sequence). Trimming cost V 5 bases and J 0 bases, with 14 bases left between them. The DNA of the CDR3 is TGTGCCAGCAGCCCATCGACGGAACACTCTGGAAACACCATATATTTT. Its translation is CASSPSTEHSGNTIYF. The full variable domain, its missing parts supplied by reference TRBV7-7 and TRBJ1-3, is GAGVSQSPRYKVTKRGQDVTLRCDPISSHATLYWYQQALGQGPEFLTYFNYEAQPDKSGLPSDRFSAERPEGSISTLTIQRTEQRDSAMYRCASSPSTEHSGNTIYFGEGSWLTVV.

The chain has TRBV27 and TRBJ1-6; D is unclear. V dropped 8 bases and J dropped 3 bases, with 17 bases sitting between them. The CDR3 contains 16 residues. CDR1 is MNHEY, CDR2 SMNVEV, per germline (reference sequence). The CDR3 nucleotides read TGTGCCAGCGGCCCCGGGGTTTATAACTATAATTCACCCCTCCACTTT. It codes for CASGPGVYNYNSPLHF.

This clone was observed once. The V and J genes are TRBV30 and TRBJ2-7; D tentatively fits TRBD1 or TRBD2 (5 bases each). The germline gives CDR1 GTSNPN, CDR2 SVGIG (reference sequence). Trimming stripped 1 base from V and 0 bases from J, with 10 bases between. The CDR3 spans 14 residues. As DNA, the CDR3 is TGTGCCTGGAGTGGAGGGGAAAGCTCCTACGAGCAGTACTTC. Translated, it gives CAWSGGESSYEQYF. The variable domain in full, completed from reference TRBV30 and TRBJ2-7, reads SQTIHQWPATLVQPVGSPLSLECTVEGTSNPNLYWYRQAAGRGLQLLFYSVGIGQISSEVPQNLSASRPQDRQFILSSKKLLLSDSGFYLCAWSGGESSYEQYFGPGTRLTVT.

This clone was seen a handful of times. Distinct nucleotide sequences in the sample also encode this CDR3. The V call is TRBV15, the J call TRBJ1-2; TRBD1 matches 8 bases. The CDR3 runs to 13 residues. V shed 3 bases, J shed 8 bases, and the junction held 5 bases outside the gene matches. The V gene's germline CDR1 is LNHNV and CDR2 YYDKDF (reference sequence). CDR3 region: CATSSRTGQGYTF. The CDR3 nucleotides read TGTGCCACCAGCAGCCGGACAGGGCAAGGCTACACCTTC.

This chain links TRBV18 with TRBJ1-2; 9 bases line up with TRBD1. The CDR3 is 16 residues long. V lost 5 bases to trimming and J lost 4 bases; unmatched junction nucleotides: 11. Germline CDR1 and CDR2: KGHSH and LQKENI. The CDR3 nucleotides are TGTGCCAGCTCATTTAATCCAGGACAGGGGTCCTATGGCTACACCTTC. This sequence encodes CASSFNPGQGSYGYTF.

The chain couples TRBV5-6 to TRBJ1-2; tentatively, D is TRBD1 (6 bases). This CDR3 spans 13 amino acids. Looked up from germline, CDR1 is SGHDT and CDR2 is YYEEEE. V lost 5 bases and J lost 7, with 15 bases in between. CDR3 sequence: CASRYITGSGYTF. CDR3 DNA: TGTGCCAGCAGATACATTACAGGGAGTGGCTACACCTTC.

As concerns this clone: A junction end diverges from the germline sequence, so it may reflect a read error. CDR3 loop: CASSLQQGVLSF. The CDR3 DNA reads as TGTGCCAGCAGCCTCCAACAGGGAGTTTTATCTTTT. The chain couples TRBV13 to TRBJ1-4; maybe TRBD1 (6 bases). The CDR3 spans 12 residues. CDR1 PRHDT and CDR2 FYEKMQ come from the germline V gene (reference sequence).

This clone appeared a single time. This chain joins TRBV7-9 and TRBJ1-6, with D unresolved. This CDR3 spans 13 amino acids. Trimming stripped 4 bases from V and 10 bases from J, with 11 bases between. The germline V gene encodes CDR1 SEHNR and CDR2 FQNEAQ (reference sequence). The CDR3 sequence: CASSSPVGSPLHF. In nucleotides, the CDR3 is TGTGCCAGCAGCTCTCCAGTCGGATCACCCCTCCACTTT.